A selection of T cell receptor beta chains follows, all from one sample in a study of control samples from healthy donors and cancer patients. The table came from immunoSEQ multiplex PCR; TCRdb's copy has only in-frame clones and leaves some out. The sample holds tens of thousands of clones, approximately 84% seen once. Sequences were obtained from PBMCs. The source of these receptors is a man in his sixties or seventies with lung cancer. Each CDR3 is given with its conserved first and last residue. The D gene is left open where the match is weak. Clone size is shown for a subset of rows, as once, few, many or a class of expanded clone.

V gene	J gene	clone size	D gene	CDR3 protein	CDR3 DNA
TRBV11-2	TRBJ2-7	NA	TRBD2	CASSLYAGRAYEQYF	TGTGCCAGCAGCTTATATGCGGGGAGGGCGTACGAGCAGTACTTC
TRBV7-8	TRBJ2-5	once	TRBD2	CASSLAGGRLETQYF	TGTGCCAGCAGCTTGGCGGGGGGGCGTCTAGAGACCCAGTACTTC
TRBV2	TRBJ1-5	NA	TRBD1	CATQGQGTGQPQHF	TGTGCCACCCAGGGACAGGGGACGGGTCAGCCCCAGCATTTT
TRBV2	TRBJ2-2	few	TRBD1	CATREGQGAVGELFF	TGTGCCACTCGCGAGGGACAGGGGGCGGTCGGGGAGCTGTTTTTT
TRBV27	TRBJ1-5	NA	NA	CASSFGPSNQPQHF	TGTGCCAGCAGTTTCGGACCCAGCAATCAGCCCCAGCATTTT
TRBV7-6	TRBJ2-2	NA	NA	CASSSGGTEITGELFF	TGTGCCAGCAGCTCGGGGGGGACAGAGATCACCGGGGAGCTGTTTTTT
TRBV27	TRBJ2-7	NA	NA	CASSRTGQGRRYEQYF	TGTGCCAGCAGTCGTACCGGTCAGGGGCGACGCTACGAGCAGTACTTC
TRBV30	TRBJ2-7	NA	NA	CAWSPAFYEQYF	TGTGCCTGGAGTCCGGCTTTTTACGAGCAGTACTTC
TRBV19	TRBJ1-3	few	NA	CASRVGTSEGTIYF	TGTGCCAGTAGGGTGGGGACCTCCGAAGGAACCATATATTTT
TRBV28	TRBJ1-6	NA	TRBD1	CASRPGQGDHSPLHF	TGTGCCAGCAGACCGGGACAGGGAGACCATTCACCCCTCCACTTT
TRBV4-1	TRBJ1-5	once	NA	CASSQESWGGRNQPQHF	TGCGCCAGCAGCCAAGAGTCGTGGGGGGGACGCAATCAGCCCCAGCATTTT
TRBV7-9	TRBJ2-7	NA	TRBD1	CASRPTGEYEQYF	TGTGCCAGCAGACCCACAGGGGAGTACGAGCAGTACTTC
TRBV30	TRBJ1-6	NA	NA	CAWRLSGPRNSPLHF	TGTGCCTGGCGACTTTCGGGACCGCGGAATTCACCCCTCCACTTT
TRBV5-4	TRBJ1-1	NA	TRBD1	CASSPGQGANTEAFF	TGTGCCAGCAGCCCGGGACAGGGGGCGAACACTGAAGCTTTCTTT
TRBV30	TRBJ1-4	NA	TRBD1	CAWSHSGQGAAEKLFF	TGTGCCTGGAGCCATTCGGGACAGGGGGCGGCTGAAAAACTGTTTTTT
TRBV6-1	TRBJ1-1	NA	NA	CASSDETSWGLNTEAFF	TGTGCCAGCAGTGACGAGACCTCTTGGGGGCTGAACACTGAAGCTTTCTTT
TRBV5-6	TRBJ1-3	NA	NA	CASSPPRTGNTIYF	TGTGCCAGCAGCCCCCCTCGAACTGGAAACACCATATATTTT